The 32 T cell receptor beta chains listed next were all sequenced from one sample in a study of T cell repertoires in cytomegalovirus infection. TCRdb reanalysed the reads using MiXCR and keeps one entry per CDR3 protein. The table lists 650,000 to 900,000 distinct CDR3 sequences, roughly 33% of them singletons, with over 10% in the top ten. No antigens are known for them. The sample was cultured CD8+ T cells from PBMCs, taken from culture after CMV antigen stimulation. These receptors originate from a human donor in good health (CMV status not recorded). Some clones in this sample may be carry-over from other donors' samples.

This clonotype came up many times. The chain links TRBV11-1 to TRBJ2-3, with 10 positions matching TRBD2. The ends lost 3 bases at V and 2 bases at J; junction bases unmatched: 8. Germline assignment: CDR1 SGHAT and CDR2 FQDESV (reference sequence). This CDR3 comprises 17 residues. The CDR3 sequence is CASSLPRTSGYTDTQYF. As DNA, the CDR3 is TGTGCCAGCAGCTTGCCCCGGACTAGCGGATACACAGATACGCAGTATTTT. Supplemented by reference TRBV11-1 and TRBJ2-3, the full variable domain reads EAEVAQSPRYKITEKSQAVAFWCDPISGHATLYWYRQILGQGPELLVQFQDESVVDDSQLPKDRFSAERLKGVDSTLKIQPAELGDSAMYLCASSLPRTSGYTDTQYFGPGTRLTVL.

V is TRBV6-1 and J is TRBJ1-4; D remains ambiguous. Germline V gene data show CDR1 as MNHNS and CDR2 as SASEGT. This CDR3 contains 15 residues. V dropped 6 bases and J dropped 5 bases, with 16 bases sitting between them. For the CDR3, the DNA is TGTGCCAGCAGGGCTGGACGTACTCTCAATGAAAAACTGTTTTTT. This translates into CASRAGRTLNEKLFF.

The chain combines TRBV4-1 with TRBJ2-2; D is undetermined. V shed 0 bases and J shed 2 bases, with 13 bases lying between them. Germline V gene lookup returns CDR1 MGHRA and CDR2 YSYEKL. This CDR3 is 17 amino acids long. CDR3 in DNA: TGCGCCAGCAGCCAAGAACTCCGCGAGTACAACACCGGGGAGCTGTTTTTT. The encoded protein is CASSQELREYNTGELFF.

Turning to this clonotype: This sequence may be a read error, since a much larger clone differs from it by one base. The rearrangement uses TRBV7-9 and TRBJ2-1; no clear D gene. V lost 0 bases and J lost 9, with 12 bases in between. The CDR3 runs to 14 residues. From germline, CDR1 is SEHNR and CDR2 FQNEAQ (reference sequence). The CDR3 reads CASSLASGSGEQFF. CDR3 nucleotides: TGTGCCAGCAGCTTAGCGTCCGGGTCAGGTGAGCAGTTCTTC.

The chain links TRBV12-3 or TRBV12-4 to TRBJ2-7, with 10 bases identical to TRBD1. The CDR3 extends over 14 amino acids. J gave up 6 bases and V 5 bases, and 7 bases lay outside the gene matches. Written as DNA, the CDR3 is TGTGCCAGCAGTCCTTCCGGGACAGGGGCCGAGCAGTACGTC. Its protein product is CASSPSGTGAEQYV.

This clonotype was seen more than once but under ten times. The V gene is TRBV29-1, the J gene TRBJ1-2; the D gene is possibly TRBD1 (6 bases). The germline V and J ends were trimmed by 1 base and 3 bases, with 15 bases remaining between them. The CDR3 is made up of 15 amino acids. CDR1 is SQVTM, CDR2 ANQGSEA, per germline. CDR3 protein: CSVEGLSRGHYGYTF. DNA for the CDR3: TGCAGCGTTGAAGGGTTAAGCAGGGGCCACTATGGCTACACCTTC.

The chain joins TRBV28 to TRBJ2-3; D possibly matches TRBD1 or TRBD2 (6 bases each). V lost 7 bases, J lost 5 bases, and 16 bases lay in between. Germline V CDR1 and CDR2: MDHEN, SYDVKM. The CDR3 totals 14 residues. CDR3 amino acids: CASIPGAAGDTQYF. As DNA, the CDR3 is TGTGCCAGCATCCCGGGGGCGGCGGGAGATACGCAGTATTTT.

The rearrangement links TRBV27 to TRBJ2-7, with 7 bases matching TRBD1. The CDR3 has 16 amino acids. V was clipped by 5 bases and J by 7 bases; unmatched bases: 17. Germline CDR1 reads MNHEY; CDR2 reads SMNVEV (reference sequence). CDR3 DNA: TGTGCCAGCAGTCGGCGACAGGGAAGAGCTACGGAAGAGCAGTACTTC. It specifies CASSRRQGRATEEQYF.

This clonotype came up a few times. The chain recombines TRBV28 with TRBJ2-5; 12 bases are shared with TRBD2. The CDR3 covers 18 residues. The ends lost 3 bases at V and 5 bases at J; junction bases unmatched: 13. Germline assignment: CDR1 MDHEN and CDR2 SYDVKM. The CDR3 region has the DNA TGTGCCAGCAGTTTCGCGCTAGCGGGGGGGATGGGCCGGGAGACCCAGTACTTC. Amino acid sequence: CASSFALAGGMGRETQYF.

The CDR3 here is CASSYYQNTGELFF. CDR3 coding DNA: TGTGCCAGCAGCTACTACCAGAACACCGGGGAGCTGTTTTTT. The V gene is TRBV7-3, the J gene TRBJ2-2; D is ambiguous. Per germline, CDR1 SGHTA and CDR2 FQGTGA. The V and J ends lost 4 bases and 1 base respectively, with 7 bases between them. This CDR3 region has 14 residues.

This chain uses TRBV6-6 with TRBJ2-1, with a weak D call TRBD1 (7 bases). CDR1 is MNHNY, CDR2 SVGAGI, per germline (reference sequence). The CDR3 loop spans 13 amino acids. Between the trimmed V and J ends, which lost 10 bases and 0 bases, there was a span of 10 bases. DNA of the CDR3: TGTGCCATCCAGGGGGGCTCCTACAATGAGCAGTTCTTC. The encoded protein is CAIQGGSYNEQFF.

This clonotype was seen ten or more times. As DNA, the CDR3 is TGTGCCAGCAGTTATAGATGGGTTAATCAGCCCCAGCATTTT. Its translation is CASSYRWVNQPQHF. V and J are TRBV6-2 or TRBV6-3 and TRBJ1-5; D ambiguous. Germline V gene lookup returns CDR1 MNHEY and CDR2 SVGEGT. V lost 3 bases to trimming and J lost 4 bases, with 10 bases between them. The CDR3 extends over 14 amino acids.

The gene calls are TRBV29-1 and TRBJ1-2, with 8 bases identical to TRBD1. Germline CDR1 SQVTM, CDR2 ANQGSEA. The CDR3 contains 14 residues. V trimming: 3 bases; J trimming: 8 bases; junction bases outside the gene matches: 11. The CDR3 spells CSVDARDRFGGYTF. CDR3 nucleotides: TGCAGCGTTGACGCCCGGGACAGGTTTGGAGGCTACACCTTC.

This clonotype appeared a few times. The rearrangement uses TRBV6-1 and TRBJ2-4; tentative D call: TRBD2 (7 bases). V dropped 2 bases and J dropped 1 base, with 9 bases sitting between them. CDR1 is MNHNS and CDR2 is SASEGT in the germline V gene. The CDR3 extends over 15 amino acids. The CDR3 loop reads CASSEWGGAKNIQYF. DNA of the CDR3: TGTGCCAGCAGTGAATGGGGGGGCGCCAAAAACATTCAGTACTTC.

This clonotype was counted only a few times. The chain employs TRBV7-9 and TRBJ2-5, with unresolved D. This CDR3 is 10 amino acids long. Germline V gives CDR1 SEHNR, CDR2 FQNEAQ (reference sequence). The ends were cut back, 6 bases at V and 3 bases at J, with 2 bases in the middle. CDR3 DNA sequence: TGTGCCAGCAGGAAAGAGACCCAGTACTTC. This translates into CASRKETQYF.

A remark on this clonotype: A much more abundant neighbour one base away suggests this may be a read error. It is likely a read error, because the conserved phenylalanine at the end of the CDR3 is missing. The chain recombines TRBV6-1 with TRBJ2-1, with D possibly matching TRBD2 (6 bases). The V end was cut by 2 bases, the J end by 4 bases, with 15 bases between. The germline CDR1 and CDR2 sequences are MNHNS and SASEGT. This CDR3 contains 16 residues. DNA for the CDR3: TGTGCCAGCAGTGAACCGGGACTGACCTATTACAATGAGCAGTTCTCC. Residues: CASSEPGLTYYNEQFS.

This clonotype came up many times. The chain combines TRBV7-2 with TRBJ1-5; 8 positions agree with TRBD1. The J segment lost 1 base and the V segment lost 4 bases, leaving 3 bases of the junction unmatched. The CDR3 runs to 15 residues. From germline, CDR1 is SGHTA and CDR2 FQGNSA. CDR3 nucleotide sequence: TGTGCCAGCAGCTACCGACAGGGGAGCAATCAGCCCCAGCATTTT. It encodes CASSYRQGSNQPQHF.

This chain connects TRBV12-3 or TRBV12-4 to TRBJ2-2; TRBD2 aligns across 11 bases. V gave up 3 bases and J gave up 0 bases; unmatched junction bases: 9. The CDR3 spans 19 residues. CDR3: CASSFVLGLADANTGELFF. As DNA, the CDR3 is TGTGCCAGCAGTTTTGTCCTGGGACTAGCGGACGCGAACACCGGGGAGCTGTTTTTT.

This chain uses TRBV25-1 with TRBJ2-1, with 7 bases fitting TRBD1. V shed 1 base, J shed 3 bases, and the junction held 3 bases outside the gene matches. Germline V gene sequence: CDR1 MGHDK, CDR2 SYGVNS. This CDR3 region has 15 residues. The CDR3 loop is CASSEWDRNYNEQFF. The CDR3 region has the DNA TGTGCCAGCAGTGAATGGGACAGAAACTACAATGAGCAGTTCTTC.

Concerning this clonotype: This clone may be a read error of a much larger clone one base away. CDR3 sequence (DNA): TGTGCCAGCAGCCTAACAGGGGGGGGCCGGAGGCACGATGAGCAGTTCTTC. It is translated as CASSLTGGGRRHDEQFF. The rearrangement uses TRBV7-6 and TRBJ2-1; D may be TRBD1 (8 bases). The V and J ends lost 5 bases and 8 bases respectively, with 25 bases between them. The CDR3 is 17 residues long. The germline CDR1 and CDR2 sequences are SGHVS and FNYEAQ.

Many counts were recorded for this clonotype. This sequence joins TRBV12-3 or TRBV12-4 and TRBJ2-5; the match to TRBD2 covers 10 bases. V dropped 5 bases and J dropped 0; count of bases not matched to a gene: 3. This CDR3 contains 15 residues. The CDR3 nucleotides are TGTGCCAGCAGTAGCGGGGGGGCTCACCAAGAGACCCAGTACTTC. Residues: CASSSGGAHQETQYF.

In this sample, this clonotype turned up many times. The chain joins TRBV7-6 to TRBJ2-5, with D possibly TRBD2 on 5 matching bases. This CDR3 is built from 15 residues. Germline values: CDR1 SGHVS, CDR2 FNYEAQ. V shed 4 bases and J shed 5 bases, with 17 bases lying between them. The CDR3 sequence is CASSSYPGNWETQYF. The CDR3, as DNA: TGTGCCAGCAGCTCTTATCCGGGAAACTGGGAGACCCAGTACTTC. The complete variable domain, with remaining parts taken from reference TRBV7-6 and TRBJ2-5, reads GAGVSQSPRYKVTKRGQDVALRCDPISGHVSLYWYRQALGQGPEFLTYFNYEAQQDKSGLPNDRFSAERPEGSISTLTIQRTEQRDSAMYRCASSSYPGNWETQYFGPGTRLLVL.

This clonotype was seen more than once but under ten times. This sequence joins TRBV4-1 and TRBJ1-5; D remains unclear. The germline CDR1 and CDR2 sequences are MGHRA and YSYEKL. CDR3 length: 15 amino acids. The ends were cut back, 1 base at V and 3 bases at J, with 10 bases in the middle. The DNA of the CDR3 is TGCGCCAGCAGCCAAGTGAGGGTAAACAATCAGCCCCAGCATTTT. Its protein is CASSQVRVNNQPQHF.

The genes are TRBV28 and TRBJ1-1; TRBD1 is a possible D gene (5 bases). Trimming cost V 6 bases and J 2 bases, with 16 bases left between them. The CDR3 runs to 15 residues. The germline gives CDR1 MDHEN, CDR2 SYDVKM. CDR3: CASSKLPTVNTEAFF. The CDR3 nucleotides read TGTGCCAGCAGCAAACTCCCGACAGTTAACACTGAAGCTTTCTTT.

This clonotype turned up a few times. This chain connects TRBV3-1 to TRBJ1-1; D ambiguous. This CDR3 contains 14 residues. The V and J ends lost 0 bases and 6 bases respectively, with 11 bases between them. CDR1 is LGHDT and CDR2 is YNNKEL in the germline V gene (reference sequence). The DNA for the CDR3 is TGTGCCAGCAGCCAAGATAAGAACCCGCCTGAAGCTTTCTTT. The encoded protein is CASSQDKNPPEAFF.

This clonotype has more than one count but fewer than ten. This sequence joins TRBV3-1 and TRBJ2-3; D perhaps matches TRBD1 (5 bases). The V gene lost 1 base and the J gene lost 1 base, with 6 bases spanning the gap. Germline loops: CDR1 LGHDT, CDR2 YNNKEL (reference sequence). The CDR3 runs 14 residues. The CDR3 is CASSQGGRTDTQYF. Written as DNA, the CDR3 is TGTGCCAGCAGCCAAGGGGGCCGCACAGATACGCAGTATTTT.

This chain uses TRBV28 with TRBJ2-1, with 9 nucleotides matching TRBD2. V shed 5 bases, J shed 3 bases, and the junction held 8 bases outside the gene matches. The CDR3 totals 16 residues. Germline CDR1 MDHEN, CDR2 SYDVKM. The CDR3 sequence is CASSLGGGGIYNEQFF. The CDR3 DNA is TGTGCCAGCAGTCTTGGCGGGGGGGGAATCTACAATGAGCAGTTCTTC.

This chain connects TRBV7-9 to TRBJ1-2, with D possibly TRBD1 on 5 matching bases. CDR1 is SEHNR and CDR2 is FQNEAQ in the germline V gene (reference sequence). The CDR3 sequence is 16 residues long. Trimming removed 5 bases from V and 2 bases from J, with 18 bases in between. The CDR3 nucleotides are TGTGCCAGCAGCCCCCCCGGCCGGGGCGAAAACTATGGCTACACCTTC. Its protein product is CASSPPGRGENYGYTF.

CDR3 protein: CASPPPRAMNTEAFF. DNA of the CDR3: TGTGCCAGCCCCCCCCCCAGAGCCATGAACACTGAAGCTTTCTTT. The V and J genes are TRBV6-1 and TRBJ1-1, with D uncertain. This CDR3 has 15 amino acids. The ends were cut back, 8 bases at V and 0 bases at J, with 16 bases in the middle. The germline CDR1 and CDR2 sequences are MNHNS and SASEGT.

This clonotype was recorded at least ten times. The gene calls are TRBV7-6 and TRBJ2-1; D is possibly TRBD1 (6 bases). CDR1 is SGHVS, CDR2 FNYEAQ, per germline. This CDR3 spans 15 amino acids. Trimming took off 1 base at V and 8 bases at J, with 15 bases between the two ends. CDR3 in amino acids: CASSLETGGVDEQFF. For the CDR3, the DNA is TGTGCCAGCAGCTTAGAGACAGGTGGGGTGGATGAGCAGTTCTTC.

This clonotype was picked up a small number of times. The chain joins TRBV11-3 to TRBJ2-7; 9 bases are a match to TRBD1. The germline CDR1 and CDR2 sequences are SGHNT and YENEEA. Trimming removed 5 bases from V and 6 bases from J; junction bases left unmatched: 11. The CDR3 is made up of 15 amino acids. Here the CDR3 reads CASSLPSGQGGEQYV. The CDR3 bases are TGTGCCAGCAGCCTCCCCTCGGGACAGGGTGGCGAGCAGTACGTC.

This rearrangement joins TRBV4-1 to TRBJ2-1; tentative D call: TRBD2 (5 bases). V lost 4 bases and J 7 bases, leaving 17 bases between the germline ends. Germline CDR1 reads MGHRA; CDR2 reads YSYEKL. This CDR3 contains 15 residues. This chain's CDR3 is CASSPTWNTGNEQFF. The CDR3 bases are TGCGCCAGCAGCCCCACTTGGAATACGGGGAATGAGCAGTTCTTC.